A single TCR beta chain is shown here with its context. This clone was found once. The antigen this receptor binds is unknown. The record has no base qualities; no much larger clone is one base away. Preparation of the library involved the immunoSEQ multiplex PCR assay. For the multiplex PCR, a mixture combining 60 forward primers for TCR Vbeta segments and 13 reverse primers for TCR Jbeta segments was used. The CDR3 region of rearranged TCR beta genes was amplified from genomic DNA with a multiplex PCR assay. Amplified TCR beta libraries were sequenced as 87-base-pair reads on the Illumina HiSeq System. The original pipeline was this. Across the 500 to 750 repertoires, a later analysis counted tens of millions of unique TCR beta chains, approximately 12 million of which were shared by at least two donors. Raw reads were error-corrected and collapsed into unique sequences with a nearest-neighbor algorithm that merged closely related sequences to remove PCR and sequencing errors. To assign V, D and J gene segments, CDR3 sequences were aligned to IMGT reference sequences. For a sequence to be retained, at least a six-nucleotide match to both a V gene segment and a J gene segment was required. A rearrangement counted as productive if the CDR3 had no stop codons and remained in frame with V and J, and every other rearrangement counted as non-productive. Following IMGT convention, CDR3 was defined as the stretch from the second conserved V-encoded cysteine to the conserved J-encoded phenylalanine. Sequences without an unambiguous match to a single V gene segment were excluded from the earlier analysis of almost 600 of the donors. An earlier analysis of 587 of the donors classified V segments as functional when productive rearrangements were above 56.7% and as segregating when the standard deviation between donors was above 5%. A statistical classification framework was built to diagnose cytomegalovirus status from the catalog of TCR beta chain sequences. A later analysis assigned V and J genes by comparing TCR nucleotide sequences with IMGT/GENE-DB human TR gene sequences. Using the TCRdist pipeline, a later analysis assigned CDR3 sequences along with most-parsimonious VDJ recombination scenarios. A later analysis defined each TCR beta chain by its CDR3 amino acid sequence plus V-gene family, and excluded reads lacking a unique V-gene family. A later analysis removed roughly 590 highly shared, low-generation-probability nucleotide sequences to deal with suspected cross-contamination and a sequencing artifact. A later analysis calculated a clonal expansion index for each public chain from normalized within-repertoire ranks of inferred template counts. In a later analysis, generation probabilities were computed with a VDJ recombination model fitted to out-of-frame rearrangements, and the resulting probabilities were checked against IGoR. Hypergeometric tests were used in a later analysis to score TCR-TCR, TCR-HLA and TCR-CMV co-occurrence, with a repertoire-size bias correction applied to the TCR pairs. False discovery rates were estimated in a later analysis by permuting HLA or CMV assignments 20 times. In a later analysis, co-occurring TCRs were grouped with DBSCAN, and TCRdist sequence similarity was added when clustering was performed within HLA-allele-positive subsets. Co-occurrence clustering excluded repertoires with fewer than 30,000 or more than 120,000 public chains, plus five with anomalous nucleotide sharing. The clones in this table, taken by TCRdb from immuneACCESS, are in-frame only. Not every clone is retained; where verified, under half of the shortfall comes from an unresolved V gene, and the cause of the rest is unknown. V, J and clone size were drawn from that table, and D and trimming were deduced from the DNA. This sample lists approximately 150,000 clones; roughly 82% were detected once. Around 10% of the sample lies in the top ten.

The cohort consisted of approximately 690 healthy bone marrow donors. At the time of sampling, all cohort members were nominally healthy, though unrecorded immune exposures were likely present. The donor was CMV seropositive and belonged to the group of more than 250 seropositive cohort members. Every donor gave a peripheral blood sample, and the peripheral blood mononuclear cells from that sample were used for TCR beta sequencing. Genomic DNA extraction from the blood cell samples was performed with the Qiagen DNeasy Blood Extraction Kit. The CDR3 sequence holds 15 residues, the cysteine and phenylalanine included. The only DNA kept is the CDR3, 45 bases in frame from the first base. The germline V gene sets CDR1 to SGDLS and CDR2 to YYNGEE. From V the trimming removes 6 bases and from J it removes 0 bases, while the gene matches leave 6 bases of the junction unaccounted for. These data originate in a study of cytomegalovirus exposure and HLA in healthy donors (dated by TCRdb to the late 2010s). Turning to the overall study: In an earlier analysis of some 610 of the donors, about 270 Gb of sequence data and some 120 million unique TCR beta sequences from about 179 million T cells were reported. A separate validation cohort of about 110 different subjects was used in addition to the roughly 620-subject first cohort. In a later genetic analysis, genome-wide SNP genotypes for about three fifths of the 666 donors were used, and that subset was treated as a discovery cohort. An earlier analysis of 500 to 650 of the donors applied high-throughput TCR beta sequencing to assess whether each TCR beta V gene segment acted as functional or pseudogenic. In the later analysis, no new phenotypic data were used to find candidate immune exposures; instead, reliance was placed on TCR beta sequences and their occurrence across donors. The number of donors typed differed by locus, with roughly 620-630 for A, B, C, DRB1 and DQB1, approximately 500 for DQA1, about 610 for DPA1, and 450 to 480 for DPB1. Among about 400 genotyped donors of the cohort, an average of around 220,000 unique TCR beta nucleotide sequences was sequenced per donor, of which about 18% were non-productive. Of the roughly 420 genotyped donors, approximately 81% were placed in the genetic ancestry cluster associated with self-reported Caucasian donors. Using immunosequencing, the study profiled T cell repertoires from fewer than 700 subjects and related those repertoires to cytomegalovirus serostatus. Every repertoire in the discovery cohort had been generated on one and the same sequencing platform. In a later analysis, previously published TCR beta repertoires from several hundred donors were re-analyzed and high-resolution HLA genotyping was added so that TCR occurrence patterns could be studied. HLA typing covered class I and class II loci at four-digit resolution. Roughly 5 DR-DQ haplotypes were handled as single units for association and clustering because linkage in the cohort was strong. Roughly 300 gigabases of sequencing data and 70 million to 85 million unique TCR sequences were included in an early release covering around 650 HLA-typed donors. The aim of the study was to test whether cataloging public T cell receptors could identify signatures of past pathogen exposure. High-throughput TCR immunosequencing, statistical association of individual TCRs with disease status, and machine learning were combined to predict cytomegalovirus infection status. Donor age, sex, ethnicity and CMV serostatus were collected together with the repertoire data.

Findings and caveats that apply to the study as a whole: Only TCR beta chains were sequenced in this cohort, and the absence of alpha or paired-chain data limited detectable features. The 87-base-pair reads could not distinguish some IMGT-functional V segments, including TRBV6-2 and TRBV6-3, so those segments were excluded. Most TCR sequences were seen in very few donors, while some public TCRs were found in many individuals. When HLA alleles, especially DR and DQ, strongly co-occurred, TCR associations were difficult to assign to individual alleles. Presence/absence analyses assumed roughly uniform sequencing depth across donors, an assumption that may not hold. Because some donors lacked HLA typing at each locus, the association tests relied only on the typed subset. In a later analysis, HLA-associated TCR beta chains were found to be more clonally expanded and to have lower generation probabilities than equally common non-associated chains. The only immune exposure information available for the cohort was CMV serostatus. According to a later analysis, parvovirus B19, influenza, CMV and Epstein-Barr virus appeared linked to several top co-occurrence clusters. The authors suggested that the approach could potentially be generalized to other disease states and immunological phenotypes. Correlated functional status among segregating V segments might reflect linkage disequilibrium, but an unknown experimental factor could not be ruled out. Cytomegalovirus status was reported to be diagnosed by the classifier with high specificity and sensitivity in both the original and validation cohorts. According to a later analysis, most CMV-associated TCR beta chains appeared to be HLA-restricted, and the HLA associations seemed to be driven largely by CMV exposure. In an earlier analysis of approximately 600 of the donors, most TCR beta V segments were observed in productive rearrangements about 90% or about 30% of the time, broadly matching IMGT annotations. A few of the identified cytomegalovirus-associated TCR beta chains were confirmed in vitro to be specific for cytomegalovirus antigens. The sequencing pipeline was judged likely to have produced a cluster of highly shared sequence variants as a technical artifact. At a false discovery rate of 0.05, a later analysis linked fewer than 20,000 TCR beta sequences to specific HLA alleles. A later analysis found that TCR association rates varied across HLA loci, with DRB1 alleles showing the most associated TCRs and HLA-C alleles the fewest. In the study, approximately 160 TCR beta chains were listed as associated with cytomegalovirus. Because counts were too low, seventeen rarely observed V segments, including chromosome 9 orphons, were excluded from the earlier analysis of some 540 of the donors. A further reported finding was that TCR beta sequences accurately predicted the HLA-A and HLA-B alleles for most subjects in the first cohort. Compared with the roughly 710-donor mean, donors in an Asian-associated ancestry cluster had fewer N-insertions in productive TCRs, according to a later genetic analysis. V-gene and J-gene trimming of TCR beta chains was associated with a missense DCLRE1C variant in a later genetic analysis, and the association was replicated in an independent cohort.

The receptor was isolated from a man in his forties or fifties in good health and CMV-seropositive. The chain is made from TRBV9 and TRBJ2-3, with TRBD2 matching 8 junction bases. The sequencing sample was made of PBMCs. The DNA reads TGTGCCAGCACTGCGGGGGGCCCTAGCACAGATACGCAGTATTTT. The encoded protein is CASTAGGPSTDTQYF.